This T cell receptor beta chain derives from a study of blood T cells in healthy people across ages. It was with a sample-barcoded 5' primer and a J-beta primer mix that a second PCR of about 7 to 12 cycles was run. TCRdb re-derived calls from the 5' RACE reads in MiXCR, one entry per CDR3 protein. The sample has 600,000 to 800,000 distinct CDR3 sequences, approximately 52% seen once. Only a few counts were recorded for this clonotype. The antigen remains undetermined. Broader study findings: While age rose, TCR beta diversity per million T cells dropped in a roughly linear way.

The V end was cut by 5 bases, the J end by 4 bases, with 14 bases between. This CDR3 is 14 amino acids long. CDR1 is MNHEY, CDR2 SMNVEV, per germline (reference sequence). Sequencing was performed on blood. This sequence originates from a woman over 75 in good health. V is TRBV27 and J is TRBJ1-2, with D perhaps TRBD1 (6 bases). The CDR3 region is CASSTTGYLYGYTF. The CDR3 coding sequence is TGTGCCAGCAGTACGACAGGTTATCTCTATGGCTACACCTTC.